This TCR beta chain was obtained from a study of shared clonotypes between healthy human individuals. In regard to this clone: Its antigen is not identified.

On sorted subsets, replicate PCRs used roughly 220 ng DNA, or about 30,000 T cell genomes. TCRdb's table, derived via immunoSEQ multiplex PCR, lists solely in-frame clones and lacks some. The table has about 2.3 million clones, approximately 95% seen once. In the CD4+ fraction, cells were divided into CD45RA+ naive and CD45RA-negative memory subsets. Germline values: CDR1 MNHEY, CDR2 SVGAGI. Trimming took off 0 bases at V and 3 bases at J, with 3 bases between the two ends. The CDR3 length is 13 residues. The study, taken as a whole, reports: Memory subsets generally showed smaller estimated richness than naive subsets did. Clonotypes shared by all four sorted-subset donors had higher generation probabilities than non-shared clonotypes.

Source material: naive CD4+ T cells from PBMCs. Described subset: CD45RA+ positively selected. The sequence was obtained from a man younger than 35 in good health. Some clones in this sample may be carry-over from other donors' samples. The chain has TRBV6-5 and TRBJ1-5; D gene uncertain. The CDR3 is CASSYSPNQPQHF. For the CDR3, the DNA is TGTGCCAGCAGTTACTCCCCCAATCAGCCCCAGCATTTT.